Sequencing of this T cell receptor (beta chain) was carried out in a study of T cell changes during pregnancy in multiple sclerosis. Profiling relied on immunoSEQ multiplex PCR, and the TCRdb table lists in-frame clones only, not all of them. Of 15,000 or so clones listed, more than 80% were seen once; the top ten hold 2.8%. CDR1 is SNHLY, CDR2 FYNNEI, per germline. This CDR3 is built from 12 residues. Trimming took off 3 bases at V and 5 bases at J, with 7 bases between the two ends. The receptor was derived from a female donor in good health, enrolled as a control in a pregnancy study. The rearrangement uses TRBV2 and TRBJ1-1, with D perhaps matching TRBD1 (5 bases). The sample in question was peripheral blood, obtained in the second trimester of pregnancy. The CDR3 is CASSEGGTEAFF. The CDR3 region has the DNA TGTGCCAGCAGTGAGGGGGGGACTGAAGCTTTCTTT. The complete variable domain, with remaining parts taken from reference TRBV2 and TRBJ1-1, reads EPEVTQTPSHQVTQMGQEVILRCVPISNHLYFYWYRQILGQKVEFLVSFYNNEISEKSEIFDDQFSVERPDGSNFTLKIRSTKLEDSAMYFCASSEGGTEAFFGQGTRLTVV.